One sample yielded the 29 T cell receptor beta chains listed below, sequenced in a study of blood T cell repertoires in COVID-19. Sequencing used immunoSEQ multiplex PCR; TCRdb keeps in-frame clones, though not all of them. The table lists some 380,000 clones, around 87% of them singletons. Sequencing used PBMCs or T cells enriched from blood (not recorded which). Receptor source: a man aged 25-45 years who had recovered from COVID-19.

A word on this clone: This sample includes further DNA sequences coding for the same CDR3. The chain recombines TRBV7-2 with TRBJ2-1, with a possible D match to TRBD1 (6 bases). There are 15 residues in the CDR3. Trimming cost V 0 bases and J 4 bases, with 10 bases left between them. CDR1 SGHTA and CDR2 FQGNSA come from the germline V gene. The CDR3 spells CASSLAGASYNEQFF. The CDR3 bases are TGTGCCAGCAGCTTAGCGGGGGCCAGTTACAATGAGCAGTTCTTC. The whole variable domain, filled in from reference TRBV7-2 and TRBJ2-1, reads GAGVSQSPSNKVTEKGKDVELRCDPISGHTALYWYRQSLGQGLEFLIYFQGNSAPDKSGLPSDRFSAERTGGSVSTLTIQRTQQEDSAVYLCASSLAGASYNEQFFGPGTRLTVL.

J is TRBJ2-7 and V is TRBV3-1 (or the pseudogene TRBV3-2), with a possible D match to TRBD1 (6 bases). The germline CDR1 and CDR2 sequences are LGHDT and YNNKEL (reference sequence). V dropped 1 base and J dropped 0 bases, with 10 bases sitting between them. There are 15 residues in the CDR3. The DNA for the CDR3 is TGTGCCAGCAGCCAAGTTATGGACAGCTCCTACGAGCAGTACTTC. Protein product: CASSQVMDSSYEQYF.

The chain is built from TRBV5-6 and TRBJ1-1; possibly TRBD1 for D (5 bases). The V gene's germline CDR1 is SGHDT and CDR2 YYEEEE. The CDR3 spans 14 residues. The V gene lost 0 bases and the J gene lost 8 bases, with 14 bases spanning the gap. As DNA, the CDR3 is TGTGCCAGCAGCTTGGTGGTGGGCCAGGGAGAAGCTTTCTTT. Protein product: CASSLVVGQGEAFF. The entire variable domain, with the rest obtained from reference TRBV5-6 and TRBJ1-1, is as follows: DAGVTQSPTHLIKTRGQQVTLRCSPKSGHDTVSWYQQALGQGPQFIFQYYEEEERQRGNFPDRFSGHQFPNYSSELNVNALLLGDSALYLCASSLVVGQGEAFFGQGTRLTVV.

The chain links TRBV5-1 to TRBJ2-2; TRBD2 aligns across 7 bases. V shed 6 bases, J shed 6 bases, and the junction held 8 bases outside the gene matches. In germline, CDR1 is SGHRS, CDR2 YFSETQ. The CDR3 is 14 residues long. CDR3 amino acids: CASTNRAGAGELFF. CDR3 nucleotide sequence: TGCGCCAGCACGAATCGGGCGGGGGCCGGGGAGCTGTTTTTT.

The J gene is TRBJ2-1, the V gene TRBV18, with 10 nucleotides matching TRBD2. The germline V gene encodes CDR1 KGHSH and CDR2 LQKENI. After removal of 3 bases from V and 7 bases from J, the junction contained 12 bases not matched to a gene. CDR3 size: 17 residues. The CDR3 is CASSPTQGSGGENEQFF. The CDR3 DNA reads as TGTGCCAGCTCACCCACTCAGGGGAGCGGGGGGGAAAATGAGCAGTTCTTC.

This chain connects TRBV6-5 to TRBJ2-1, with unresolved D. This CDR3 contains 11 residues. With 8 bases removed from V and 2 bases from J, the gap between germline ends came to 4 bases. Germline V CDR1 and CDR2: MNHEY, SVGAGI. CDR3 in amino acids: CASEAYNEQFF. The CDR3, as DNA: TGTGCCAGCGAGGCCTACAATGAGCAGTTCTTC.

The chain is built from TRBV19 and TRBJ1-5; 8 positions match TRBD1. The ends lost 5 bases at V and 0 bases at J; junction bases unmatched: 6. This CDR3 is built from 16 residues. The germline gives CDR1 LNHDA, CDR2 SQIVND (reference sequence). The CDR3 DNA sequence: TGTGCCAGTAGTCAGCAGGGGGCTCATAGCAATCAGCCCCAGCATTTT. It is translated as CASSQQGAHSNQPQHF.

This sequence joins TRBV13 and TRBJ2-7, with TRBD1 matching 7 bases. V was pared by 5 bases and J by 2 bases, with 12 bases of the junction left unmatched. The germline gives CDR1 PRHDT, CDR2 FYEKMQ (reference sequence). This CDR3 comprises 16 residues. CDR3 nucleotide sequence: TGTGCCAGCAGCCAAAAGATCCGGGACAGCGCCTACGAGCAGTACTTC. It codes for CASSQKIRDSAYEQYF.

In DNA, the CDR3 is TGTGCCAGCAGTACCAGGGGGAGCGACACAGATACGCAGTATTTT. It specifies CASSTRGSDTDTQYF. The chain links TRBV6-5 to TRBJ2-3; 7 bases fit TRBD1. Germline-derived CDR1 and CDR2 are MNHEY and SVGAGI. V dropped 5 bases and J dropped 2; count of bases not matched to a gene: 7. The CDR3 is made up of 15 amino acids.

J is TRBJ1-1 and V is TRBV2; D uncertain. The CDR3 has 13 amino acids. V gave up 6 bases and J gave up 3 bases, with 11 bases separating them. Germline CDR1 SNHLY, CDR2 FYNNEI. This CDR3 reads CASSLSRYTEAFF. CDR3 in DNA: TGTGCCAGCAGCCTTTCCCGGTACACTGAAGCTTTCTTT.

The chain has TRBV19 and TRBJ1-2; perhaps TRBD1 as D (5 bases). CDR3 length equals 15 residues. Germline CDR1 is LNHDA and CDR2 is SQIVND (reference sequence). Trimming removed 0 bases at V and 7 bases at J, with 15 bases between. CDR3 nucleotides: TGTGCCAGTAGTATAGACCGGACAAGTTCGAGTGGCTACACCTTC. Translating gives CASSIDRTSSSGYTF.

This rearrangement joins TRBV29-1 to TRBJ1-1; possibly TRBD1 for D (5 bases). The V gene's germline CDR1 is SQVTM and CDR2 ANQGSEA. V dropped 5 bases and J dropped 5 bases, with 12 bases sitting between them. This CDR3 has 12 amino acids. The CDR3 DNA follows: TGCAGCGTTTCCCAGGGTGTGACTGAAGCTTTCTTT. It encodes CSVSQGVTEAFF.

The genes are TRBV5-1 and TRBJ1-1; D is uncertain. CDR1 and CDR2 (germline): SGHRS, YFSETQ. V was cut by 4 bases and J by 0 bases, with 10 bases left in between. The CDR3 contains 14 residues. The CDR3 reads CASSLTEMNTEAFF. CDR3 DNA sequence: TGCGCCAGCAGCCTTACAGAGATGAACACTGAAGCTTTCTTT.

This clone was picked up one time. V is TRBV6-5 and J is TRBJ2-7; 7 bases match TRBD2. Germline trimming cut 2 bases from V and 1 base from J; bases unmatched to any gene: 2. Germline CDR1 reads MNHEY; CDR2 reads SVGAGI. The CDR3 loop spans 14 amino acids. Written as DNA, the CDR3 is TGTGCCAGCAGTTACAGCGGGGCTTCCTACGAGCAGTACTTC. This translates into CASSYSGASYEQYF.

The chain is built from TRBV7-2 and TRBJ2-3, with D unresolved. The V gene lost 1 base and the J gene lost 2 bases, with 7 bases spanning the gap. Germline CDR1 SGHTA, CDR2 FQGNSA. The CDR3 has 14 residues. The DNA of the CDR3 is TGTGCCAGCAGCTTAGTGGCTCCCACAGATACGCAGTATTTT. It specifies CASSLVAPTDTQYF.

The chain is built from TRBV20-1 and TRBJ2-3, with 11 bases aligning to TRBD2. Looked up from germline, CDR1 is DFQATT and CDR2 is SNEGSKA (reference sequence). V shed 3 bases, J shed 4 bases, and the junction held 15 bases outside the gene matches. The CDR3 has 18 amino acids. The CDR3 protein is CSASRFSSGGPMSDTQYF. The CDR3 DNA reads as TGCAGTGCTAGTCGGTTTTCTAGCGGGGGGCCGATGTCAGATACGCAGTATTTT.

The J gene is TRBJ2-5, the V gene TRBV25-1; 7 nucleotides agree with TRBD2. CDR3 length: 12 amino acids. V was clipped by 2 bases and J by 7 bases; unmatched bases: 1. CDR1 MGHDK and CDR2 SYGVNS come from the germline V gene. CDR3 coding DNA: TGTGCCAGCAGTGAACCGGGGGGGACCCAGTACTTC. Its translation: CASSEPGGTQYF.

V and J are TRBV5-5 and TRBJ1-2, with D tentatively TRBD1 (5 bases). Trimming removed 1 base from V and 6 bases from J, with 7 bases in between. Germline V gene data show CDR1 as SGHKS and CDR2 as YYEKEE (reference sequence). The CDR3 covers 12 residues. The CDR3 bases are TGTGCCAGCAGCTTGCAGGGCGATGGCTACACCTTC. Protein: CASSLQGDGYTF.

The V gene is TRBV13, the J gene TRBJ2-7; 10 nucleotides line up with TRBD1. Germline CDR1 and CDR2: PRHDT and FYEKMQ (reference sequence). This CDR3 contains 15 residues. Trimming cost V 3 bases and J 7 bases; bases outside gene matches: 9. CDR3 sequence: CASSFWDRGHEEQYF. In DNA, the CDR3 is TGTGCCAGCAGCTTCTGGGACAGGGGACATGAGGAGCAGTACTTC.

The chain links TRBV5-1 to TRBJ2-7; 7 nucleotides match TRBD1. The CDR3 length is 16 residues. Per the germline V gene, CDR1 is SGHRS and CDR2 is YFSETQ. J lost 3 bases, V lost 7 bases, and 16 bases had no gene match. The CDR3 is CASRILTGTADYEQYF. The CDR3 region has the DNA TGCGCCAGCCGAATACTGACCGGGACAGCGGACTACGAGCAGTACTTC.

V usage is TRBV4-1 and J usage is TRBJ1-2, with a weak D call TRBD1 (5 bases). Looked up from germline, CDR1 is MGHRA and CDR2 is YSYEKL. V shed 3 bases and J shed 3 bases, with 11 bases lying between them. The CDR3 covers 14 residues. The CDR3 sequence is CASSQGPRDYGYTF. The CDR3 region has the DNA TGCGCCAGCAGCCAGGGCCCCAGGGACTATGGCTACACCTTC.

The chain combines TRBV7-2 with TRBJ1-5, with a weak D call TRBD1 (6 bases). The CDR3 length is 15 residues. V gave up 3 bases and J gave up 6 bases, with 15 bases separating them. From germline, CDR1 is SGHTA and CDR2 FQGNSA. CDR3 DNA: TGTGCCAGCAGCTTGGGCAGGGGCCCACGTCAGCCCCAGCATTTT. Translating gives CASSLGRGPRQPQHF.

The chain has TRBV9 and TRBJ2-2; no clear D gene. The CDR3 consists of 15 residues. V was trimmed by 0 bases and J by 5 bases, leaving 11 bases between them. CDR1 and CDR2 (germline): SGDLS, YYNGEE. The CDR3 here is CASSVDGGVTGELFF. The DNA for the CDR3 is TGTGCCAGCAGCGTAGACGGCGGTGTAACCGGGGAGCTGTTTTTT.

The genes are TRBV6-2 or TRBV6-3 and TRBJ1-2; maybe TRBD1 (5 bases). Germline lookup yields CDR1 MNHEY and CDR2 SVGEGT. V lost 4 bases, J lost 7 bases, and 13 bases lay in between. The length of the CDR3 is 13 residues. The CDR3 here is CASSLKGAGGYTF. CDR3 sequence (DNA): TGTGCCAGCAGTTTAAAAGGGGCCGGTGGCTACACCTTC.

Details on this clone: Distinct nucleotide sequences in the sample also encode this CDR3. J is TRBJ1-1 and V is TRBV19; no firm D call. Germline CDR1 LNHDA, CDR2 SQIVND (reference sequence). The CDR3 runs to 13 residues. With 5 bases removed from V and 0 bases from J, the gap between germline ends came to 7 bases. The CDR3 spells CASSRRMNTEAFF. In DNA, the CDR3 is TGTGCCAGTAGTCGGCGGATGAACACTGAAGCTTTCTTT.

The J gene is TRBJ1-1, the V gene TRBV10-3; TRBD1 might be the D (6 bases). Germline CDR1 is ENHRY and CDR2 is SYGVKD. Trimming took 5 bases from V and 6 from J, leaving 22 bases between them. The CDR3 loop spans 16 amino acids. DNA for the CDR3: TGTGCCATCAGTAATCTAAGACAGGCTGAAGAAGCTGAAGCTTTCTTT. Protein product: CAISNLRQAEEAEAFF.

This chain joins TRBV11-2 and TRBJ2-3, with 8 bases that match TRBD2. V lost 4 bases, J lost 7 bases, and 4 bases stayed unmatched. CDR1 and CDR2 (germline): SGHAT, FQNNGV. This CDR3 region has 13 residues. CDR3 in amino acids: CASSSQRGYTQYF. The CDR3 nucleotides read TGTGCCAGCAGCTCCCAGCGGGGGTATACGCAGTATTTT.

The sample holds one count of this clone. This sequence joins TRBV25-1 and TRBJ1-6; D is ambiguous. This CDR3 comprises 13 residues. Between the trimmed V and J ends, which lost 4 bases and 7 bases, there was a span of 8 bases. In germline, CDR1 is MGHDK, CDR2 SYGVNS. The CDR3 reads CASSGDFNSPLHF. The CDR3 bases are TGTGCCAGCAGTGGCGACTTCAATTCACCCCTCCACTTT.

In this sample, this clone turned up once. The V call is TRBV4-1, the J call TRBJ1-5; D gene unclear. This CDR3 is 15 amino acids long. V gave up 0 bases and J gave up 3 bases, with 9 bases separating them. Germline V gene data show CDR1 as MGHRA and CDR2 as YSYEKL. CDR3 in amino acids: CASSQDGQPNQPQHF. The CDR3 DNA follows: TGCGCCAGCAGCCAAGATGGGCAGCCCAATCAGCCCCAGCATTTT.